These 10 T cell receptor beta chains came from one sample sequenced in a study of post-analysis software for immune sequencing data. Study-wide results and limits: With TRBV5-6, TRBV5-1 and TRBV20-1 included, about five TRBV segments were more frequent in patients than in controls.

These receptors lack a known antigen. Sequencing libraries made from TCR beta cDNA carried unique molecular identifiers. TCRdb reprocessed the PCR reads via MiXCR and lists one record per CDR3 protein. The data contain roughly 400,000 distinct CDR3 sequences, roughly 38% of them seen just once; the ten biggest clones take up around 8%. Sequenced: blood. These receptors all come from a girl between 2 and 10 years old with multiple sclerosis.

The V and J genes are TRBV20-1 and TRBJ2-7, with D possibly TRBD2 on 5 matching bases. V dropped 3 bases and J dropped 3 bases, with 18 bases sitting between them. Germline values: CDR1 DFQATT, CDR2 SNEGSKA (reference sequence). The CDR3 is made up of 15 amino acids. The CDR3 DNA reads as TGCAGTGCTAGCCCCATGGCTGGAGGCGTCTACGAGCAGTACTTC. Translated, it gives CSASPMAGGVYEQYF.

The table lists this clonotype with a few counts. The rearrangement links TRBV5-1 to TRBJ2-5; D possibly matches TRBD1 or TRBD2 (5 bases each). CDR3 length: 15 amino acids. Germline CDR1 is SGHRS and CDR2 is YFSETQ. V was clipped by 4 bases and J by 3 bases, with 16 bases between them. The CDR3 region is CASSPTGTGKETQYF. CDR3 DNA sequence: TGCGCCAGCAGCCCTACCGGGACGGGGAAAGAGACCCAGTACTTC. The full variable domain, completed using reference TRBV5-1 and TRBJ2-5, is KAGVTQTPRYLIKTRGQQVTLSCSPISGHRSVSWYQQTPGQGLQFLFEYFSETQRNKGNFPGRFSGRQFSNSRSEMNVSTLELGDSALYLCASSPTGTGKETQYFGPGTRLLVL.

This clonotype was observed a few times. The V gene is TRBV12-3 or TRBV12-4, the J gene TRBJ2-7, with 8 bases aligning to TRBD1. The CDR3 has 15 amino acids. Trimming cost V 7 bases and J 3 bases; bases outside gene matches: 11. DNA of the CDR3: TGTGCCAGCACCCGGACAGGGAAAGGTGTCTACGAGCAGTACTTC. It codes for CASTRTGKGVYEQYF.

Only one count was recorded for this clonotype. V is TRBV12-3 or TRBV12-4 and J is TRBJ2-3, with D unresolved. The V end lost 6 bases, the J end lost 7 bases, and 11 bases lay between the germline ends. The CDR3 loop spans 12 amino acids. CDR3 DNA sequence: TGTGCCAGCAGATATGGGGTACATACGCAGTATTTT. Residues: CASRYGVHTQYF.

V gene TRBV28 combines with J gene TRBJ2-1, with 10 bases lining up with TRBD2. CDR1 is MDHEN and CDR2 is SYDVKM in the germline V gene. Losses at the gene ends were 3 bases for V and 8 bases for J; bases not matched to a gene: 10. This CDR3 is 16 amino acids long. The CDR3 nucleotides are TGTGCCAGCAGTTTTCGAGCGGGAGGGCCCATGGATGAGCAGTTCTTC. Amino acids: CASSFRAGGPMDEQFF. The variable domain in full, completed from reference TRBV28 and TRBJ2-1, reads DVKVTQSSRYLVKRTGEKVFLECVQDMDHENMFWYRQDPGLGLRLIYFSYDVKMKEKGDIPEGYSVSREKKERFSLILESASTNQTSMYLCASSFRAGGPMDEQFFGPGTRLTVL.

The CDR3 protein is CASPGLAGIQYF. Written as DNA, the CDR3 is TGTGCCAGCCCCGGACTAGCAGGGATTCAGTACTTC. The chain joins TRBV6-1 to TRBJ2-4, with 8 bases identical to TRBD2. Germline CDR1 MNHNS, CDR2 SASEGT. The V gene end was trimmed by 8 bases and the J gene end by 10 bases; junction bases not matched to a gene: 7. The CDR3 runs 12 residues.

The genes are TRBV15 and TRBJ2-5, with 10 bases aligning to TRBD2. The CDR3 sequence is 17 residues long. Trimming cost V 1 base and J 2 bases; bases outside gene matches: 7. Germline lookup yields CDR1 LNHNV and CDR2 YYDKDF (reference sequence). DNA of the CDR3: TGTGCCACCAGCAGAGCCCTAGCGGGAGTGGTTCAAGAGACCCAGTACTTC. The encoded protein is CATSRALAGVVQETQYF.

This clonotype was found a few times. The rearrangement links TRBV11-3 to TRBJ2-1; no firm D call. The CDR3 totals 13 residues. Trimming removed 5 bases from V and 4 bases from J, with 9 bases in between. Germline loops: CDR1 SGHNT, CDR2 YENEEA. CDR3 sequence reads: CASSQDPYNEQFF. The CDR3, as DNA: TGTGCCAGCAGCCAAGACCCTTACAATGAGCAGTTCTTC. Variable domain in full (rest from reference TRBV11-3 and TRBJ2-1): EAGVVQSPRYKIIEKKQPVAFWCNPISGHNTLYWYLQNLGQGPELLIRYENEEAVDDSQLPKDRFSAERLKGVDSTLKIQPAELGDSAVYLCASSQDPYNEQFFGPGTRLTVL.

The chain has TRBV6-1 and TRBJ1-2; 7 positions match TRBD1. With 6 bases clipped from V and 4 bases from J, the junction kept 5 bases outside the gene matches. Looked up from germline, CDR1 is MNHNS and CDR2 is SASEGT. This CDR3 is built from 13 residues. The CDR3 protein is CASSYDRAYGYTF. The CDR3 coding sequence is TGTGCCAGCAGCTACGACAGGGCCTATGGCTACACCTTC.

The V call is TRBV6-1, the J call TRBJ2-3, with TRBD2 identical over 9 bases. V dropped 6 bases and J dropped 2; count of bases not matched to a gene: 9. The length of the CDR3 is 16 residues. Germline CDR1 reads MNHNS; CDR2 reads SASEGT. The CDR3 coding sequence is TGTGCCAGCAGGGAAAGCCTAGCGGGGACCACAGATACGCAGTATTTT. It is translated as CASRESLAGTTDTQYF.